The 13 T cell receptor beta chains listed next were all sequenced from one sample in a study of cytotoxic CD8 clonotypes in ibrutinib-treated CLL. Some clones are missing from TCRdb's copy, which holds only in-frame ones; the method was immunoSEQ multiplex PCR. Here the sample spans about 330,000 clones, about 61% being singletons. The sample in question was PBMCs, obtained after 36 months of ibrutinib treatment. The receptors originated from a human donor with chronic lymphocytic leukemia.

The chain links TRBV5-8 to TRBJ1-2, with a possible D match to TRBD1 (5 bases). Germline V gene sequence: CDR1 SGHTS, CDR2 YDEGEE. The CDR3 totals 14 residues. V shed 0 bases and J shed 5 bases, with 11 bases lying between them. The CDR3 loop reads CASSLGGPGYGYTF. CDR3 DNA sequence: TGTGCCAGCAGCTTGGGGGGCCCGGGTTATGGCTACACCTTC.

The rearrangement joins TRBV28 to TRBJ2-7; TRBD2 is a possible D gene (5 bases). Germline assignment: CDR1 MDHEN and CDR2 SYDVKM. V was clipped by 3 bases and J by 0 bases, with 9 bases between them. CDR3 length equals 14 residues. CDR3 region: CASSFGVHSYEQYF. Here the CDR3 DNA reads TGTGCCAGCAGTTTCGGGGTACACTCCTACGAGCAGTACTTC.

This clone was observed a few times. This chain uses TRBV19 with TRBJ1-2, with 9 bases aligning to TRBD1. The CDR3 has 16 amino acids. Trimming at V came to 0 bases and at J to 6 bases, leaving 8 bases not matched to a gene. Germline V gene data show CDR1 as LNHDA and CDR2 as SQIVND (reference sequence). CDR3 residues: CASSIEAVGTGNGYTF. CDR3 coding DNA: TGTGCCAGTAGTATAGAAGCCGTCGGGACAGGGAATGGCTACACCTTC.

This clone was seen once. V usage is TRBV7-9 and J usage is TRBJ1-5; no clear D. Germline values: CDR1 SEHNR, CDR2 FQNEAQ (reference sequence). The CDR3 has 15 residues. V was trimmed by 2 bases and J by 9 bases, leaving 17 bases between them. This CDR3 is CASSLHSPGLGPQHF. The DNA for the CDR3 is TGTGCCAGCAGCTTACACAGCCCGGGGTTGGGGCCCCAGCATTTT.

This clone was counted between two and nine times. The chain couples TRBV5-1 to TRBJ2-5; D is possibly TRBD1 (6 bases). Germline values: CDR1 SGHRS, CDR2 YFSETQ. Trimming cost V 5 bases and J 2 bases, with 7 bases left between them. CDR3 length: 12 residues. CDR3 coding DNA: TGCGCCAGCAGGGGGGCTCAAGAGACCCAGTACTTC. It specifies CASRGAQETQYF.

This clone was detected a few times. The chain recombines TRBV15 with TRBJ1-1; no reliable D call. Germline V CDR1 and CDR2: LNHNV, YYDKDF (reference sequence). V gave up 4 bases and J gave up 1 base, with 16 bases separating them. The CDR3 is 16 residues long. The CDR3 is CATSNDIWGGNTEAFF. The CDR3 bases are TGTGCCACCAGCAACGATATCTGGGGAGGGAACACTGAAGCTTTCTTT.

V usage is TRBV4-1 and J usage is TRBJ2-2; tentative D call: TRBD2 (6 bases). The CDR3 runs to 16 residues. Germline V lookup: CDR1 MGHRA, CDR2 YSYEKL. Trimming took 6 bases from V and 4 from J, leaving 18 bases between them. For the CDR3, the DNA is TGCGCCAGCAGGCCTCTAATTGACGGGAGCACCGGGGAGCTGTTTTTT. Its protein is CASRPLIDGSTGELFF.

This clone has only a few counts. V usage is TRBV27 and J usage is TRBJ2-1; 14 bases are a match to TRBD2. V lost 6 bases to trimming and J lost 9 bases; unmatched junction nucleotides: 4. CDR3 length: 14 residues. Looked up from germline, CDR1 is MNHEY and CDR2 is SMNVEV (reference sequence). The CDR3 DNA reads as TGTGCCAGCAGAAGACTAGCGGGGGGGTCTGAGCAGTTCTTC. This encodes CASRRLAGGSEQFF.

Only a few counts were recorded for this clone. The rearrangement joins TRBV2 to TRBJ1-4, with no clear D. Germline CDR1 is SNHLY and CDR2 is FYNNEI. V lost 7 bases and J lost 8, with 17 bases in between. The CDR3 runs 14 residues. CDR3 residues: CASNDFGEDEKLFF. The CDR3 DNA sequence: TGTGCCAGCAACGACTTTGGGGAGGACGAAAAACTGTTTTTT.

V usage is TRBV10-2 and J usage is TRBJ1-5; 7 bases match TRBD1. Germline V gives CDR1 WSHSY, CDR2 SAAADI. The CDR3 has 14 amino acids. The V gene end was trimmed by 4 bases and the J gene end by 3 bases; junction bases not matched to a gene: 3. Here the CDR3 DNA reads TGCGCCAGCAGTGGGGGACAGATCAATCAGCCCCAGCATTTT. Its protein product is CASSGGQINQPQHF.

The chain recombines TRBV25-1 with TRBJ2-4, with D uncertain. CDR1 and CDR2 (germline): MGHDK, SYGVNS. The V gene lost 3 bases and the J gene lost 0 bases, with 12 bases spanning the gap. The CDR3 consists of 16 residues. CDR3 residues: CASSDTAGVAKNIQYF. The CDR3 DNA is TGTGCCAGCAGTGATACGGCAGGAGTAGCCAAAAACATTCAGTACTTC.

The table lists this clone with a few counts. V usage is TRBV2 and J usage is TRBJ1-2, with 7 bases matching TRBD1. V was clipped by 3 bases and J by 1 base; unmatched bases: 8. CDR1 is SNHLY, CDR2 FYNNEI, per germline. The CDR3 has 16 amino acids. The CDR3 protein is CASSDTTGSYNYGYTF. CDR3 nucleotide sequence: TGTGCCAGCAGTGACACGACAGGGTCCTATAACTATGGCTACACCTTC.

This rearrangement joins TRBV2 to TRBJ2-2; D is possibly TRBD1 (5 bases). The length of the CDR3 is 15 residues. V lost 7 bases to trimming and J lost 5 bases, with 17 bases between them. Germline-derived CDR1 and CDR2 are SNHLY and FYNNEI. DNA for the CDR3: TGTGCCAGCAAGTCCCCGGACACCGGGACCGGGGAGCTGTTTTTT. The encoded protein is CASKSPDTGTGELFF. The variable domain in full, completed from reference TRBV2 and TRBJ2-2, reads EPEVTQTPSHQVTQMGQEVILRCVPISNHLYFYWYRQILGQKVEFLVSFYNNEISEKSEIFDDQFSVERPDGSNFTLKIRSTKLEDSAMYFCASKSPDTGTGELFFGEGSRLTVL.